This T cell receptor beta chain was sequenced in a study of T cell responses to AZD1222 COVID-19 vaccine (dated by TCRdb to the early 2020s). Background on the whole study: AZD1222 recipients whose second dose came at about 4 weeks and those whose second dose came at about 12 weeks were combined into one group, since spike-specific TCR depth and breadth did not differ between the two schedules. Enrollment into the trials was organized by age into subgroups of 18-55, 56-69 and 70-plus years, and those subgroups contained roughly 150, 30 and 60 TCR-sequenced participants, respectively. TCR sequencing covered over 230 trial participants: some 210 given two doses of AZD1222 and around 26 given two doses of MenACWY control vaccine. The study at large found these results: The vaccine-associated CD4 TCRs covered the entire spike protein, and the dominant responses fell in regions 160-218 and 743-854. Participants were mostly white British, with more females than males. The authors suggested clonal diversity may have been underestimated. After two AZD1222 doses, both the breadth and the depth of spike-specific TCRs were significantly higher than at day 0 and than in MenACWY recipients. Epitopes outside the regions mutated in the B.1.351 and B.1.1.7 variants were reportedly recognized by nearly half of the unique spike-specific TCRs. Because no day 14 peak-response samples were available, the repertoires could be characterized only after the peak T cell response. In the small 56-69-year group, the increase in depth fell short of significance, most likely because of low power. Conclusions about previously exposed vaccinees are limited because only five to seven AZD1222 recipients were SARS-CoV-2 seropositive at baseline.

The time point label of this sample denotes: baseline before first vaccination. Vaccinee samples were obtained from the UK trials COV001 and COV002, which included a single-blind randomized controlled phase 2/3 trial of AZD1222 (ChAdOx1 nCoV-19) in healthy adults. Trial participant PBMC samples were collected at day 0 and day 28 after the second dose for TCRbeta chain sequencing. The CDR3 regions of human TCRbeta chains were analyzed by immunosequencing. As for the original processing: Repertoire TCRs were checked for matches against a reference library of SARS-CoV-2-specific TCRs that had been generated using the MIRA antigen-specificity platform. Breadth was defined as the fraction of unique TCRs that were SARS-CoV-2-associated, and depth was defined as the fraction of total T cells that were SARS-CoV-2-associated. Using the MIRA data, each spike-specific TCR was mapped to the spike region that the TCR reacts to and placed in a CD4 or CD8 class. Log10-transformed breadth and depth values were compared by one-way ANOVA with Sidak's multiple comparisons tests. The source is immuneACCESS, and TCRdb retained only in-frame sequences with V and J called. Part of the clones is not carried over; for the studies checked, unresolved V genes explain less than half of this, and the remainder is unexplained. V, J and clone size reflect that table, while D and trimming were determined from the DNA. The sample records roughly 120,000 clones, 85% to 90% of which are singletons. Less than 4.5% of the sample comes from the top ten.

On this clone itself: The clone's antigen remains unknown. Base quality data are lacking; no much larger clone is found one base away.

The sample consisted of peripheral blood, taken on day 0 of AZD1222 vaccination. The TCR comes from an adult in good health.

The CDR3 reads CASSLEGQEYFSPLHF. The nucleotides read TGTGCCAGCAGCTTGGAAGGACAGGAGTATTTTTCACCCCTCCACTTT. The chain is encoded by TRBV5-4 joined to TRBJ1-6; 7 nucleotides in the junction match TRBD1. Including cysteine and phenylalanine, the CDR3 has 16 amino acids. Here the CDR3 DNA is all that survives: 48 bases in frame from base 1. The germline V gene (reference sequence) yields SGHNT for CDR1 and YYREEE for CDR2. V is trimmed back by 0 bases and J by 9 bases, and the junction contains 9 bases that no gene match accounts for. Here the CDR3 is joined to the reference TRBV5-4 and TRBJ1-6 genes, and the full variable domain is: ETGVTQSPTHLIKTRGQQVTLRCSSQSGHNTVSWYQQALGQGPQFIFQYYREEENGRGNFPPRFSGLQFPNYSSELNVNALELDDSALYLCASSLEGQEYFSPLHFGNGTRLTVT.